One and the same sample provided the 32 T cell receptor beta chains below, sequenced in a study of vaccination effects on CD4 cells after COVID-19. After expansion with viral peptide pools in the ViraFEST assay, antigen-specific CD4+ T cells were sequenced. Following 10 days of culture, CD4+ T cells were isolated. Two-dose BNT162b2 or mRNA-1273 vaccination was given to participants. What these receptors recognize is not known. Repertoires were generated with immunoSEQ multiplex PCR, while TCRdb's copy carries only in-frame clones and drops some. This table holds 25,000 to 35,000 clones, over 70% found once. This material consisted of CD4+ T cells from PBMCs cultured with HCoV-NL63 spike peptides, taken after COVID-19 vaccination. The receptors stem from a human donor who received a COVID-19 vaccine.

The chain couples TRBV18 to TRBJ1-5; D call uncertain. The ends were cut back, 4 bases at V and 3 bases at J, with 13 bases in the middle. Germline CDR1 reads KGHSH; CDR2 reads LQKENI. This CDR3 is built from 15 residues. The DNA for the CDR3 is TGTGCCAGCTCACTCGGCAGAATAGACAATCAGCCCCAGCATTTT. It codes for CASSLGRIDNQPQHF.

V is TRBV10-1 and J is TRBJ2-7; 11 bases are shared with TRBD2. Germline assignment: CDR1 WNHNN and CDR2 SYGVQD (reference sequence). CDR3 length equals 18 residues. The ends lost 6 bases at V and 5 bases at J; junction bases unmatched: 18. The CDR3 reads CASSPTPGLRTSGHEQYF. DNA of the CDR3: TGCGCCAGCAGCCCGACACCAGGACTAAGGACTAGCGGGCACGAGCAGTACTTC.

This rearrangement joins TRBV6-5 to TRBJ2-3; the D is unclear. Germline V gene sequence: CDR1 MNHEY, CDR2 SVGAGI. V lost 6 bases to trimming and J lost 2 bases, with 12 bases between them. CDR3 length equals 14 residues. CDR3 sequence: CASRSDTSTDTQYF. The CDR3 DNA sequence: TGTGCCAGCAGATCCGACACCTCCACAGATACGCAGTATTTT.

The chain recombines TRBV5-1 with TRBJ2-1; 11 bases align to TRBD2. CDR1 and CDR2 from the germline V gene are SGHRS and YFSETQ. CDR3 length: 20 amino acids. The V gene end was trimmed by 3 bases and the J gene end by 1 base; junction bases not matched to a gene: 15. Here the CDR3 DNA reads TGCGCCAGCAGCTCCGGGAGACTAGCGGGGCCAAGGGGTTCCTACAATGAGCAGTTCTTC. Amino acid sequence: CASSSGRLAGPRGSYNEQFF. Looking up the rest from reference TRBV5-1 and TRBJ2-1 gives the full variable domain: KAGVTQTPRYLIKTRGQQVTLSCSPISGHRSVSWYQQTPGQGLQFLFEYFSETQRNKGNFPGRFSGRQFSNSRSEMNVSTLELGDSALYLCASSSGRLAGPRGSYNEQFFGPGTRLTVL.

This chain connects TRBV19 to TRBJ2-5; 7 bases map to TRBD2. The CDR3 is 14 residues long. Unmatched junction bases numbered 8, after V lost 6 bases and J lost 4 bases. CDR1 is LNHDA and CDR2 is SQIVND in the germline V gene (reference sequence). In DNA, the CDR3 is TGTGCCAGTAGACAAACGACTAGCCCAGAGACCCAGTACTTC. Protein: CASRQTTSPETQYF.

V gene TRBV18 combines with J gene TRBJ1-2; TRBD1 matches at 7 bases. The CDR3 consists of 13 residues. Losses at the gene ends were 4 bases for V and 4 bases for J; bases not matched to a gene: 3. Germline CDR1 and CDR2: KGHSH and LQKENI. The CDR3: CASSRDSSYGYTF. In DNA, the CDR3 is TGTGCCAGCTCACGGGACAGCTCCTATGGCTACACCTTC.

J is TRBJ2-5 and V is TRBV14, with D possibly being TRBD2 (6 bases). Germline-derived CDR1 and CDR2 are SGHDN and FVKESK. The CDR3 has 17 residues. Between the trimmed V and J ends, which lost 1 base and 2 bases, there was a span of 17 bases. Written as DNA, the CDR3 is TGTGCCAGCAGCCAAGGGAGCGCGTGGGGGGTACAAGAGACCCAGTACTTC. Translating it yields CASSQGSAWGVQETQYF.

The chain is built from TRBV12-2 and TRBJ2-3; TRBD2, the D gene given by the table, was not confirmed from the DNA. TRBV12-2 represents a pseudogene. The CDR3 has 19 residues. The CDR3 is CASRPEGTSGDHGTDTQYF. CDR3 DNA sequence: TGTGCAAGTCGCCCAGAGGGGACTAGCGGGGACCATGGCACAGATACGCAGTATTTT.

This clone showed up just a few times. This sequence joins TRBV20-1 and TRBJ1-1; D is possibly TRBD1 (5 bases). From germline, CDR1 is DFQATT and CDR2 SNEGSKA (reference sequence). Deletions cut 0 bases from V and 7 bases from J, with 6 bases between. The CDR3 runs to 11 residues. The CDR3 loop reads CSARDDSEAFF. In nucleotides, the CDR3 is TGCAGTGCTAGAGATGACAGTGAAGCTTTCTTT.

The rearrangement joins TRBV4-2 to TRBJ2-7, with D maybe TRBD1 (5 bases). CDR3 length: 15 amino acids. The V gene's germline CDR1 is LGHNA and CDR2 YNFKEQ. The germline V and J ends were trimmed by 1 base and 2 bases, with 12 bases remaining between them. The CDR3 protein is CASSQGRQTAYEQYF. CDR3 coding DNA: TGTGCCAGCAGCCAAGGCCGACAGACAGCCTACGAGCAGTACTTC.

This clone was observed once. This chain uses TRBV27 with TRBJ2-1; D call uncertain. Trimming shortened V by 7 bases and J by 0 bases, and 7 bases separated the two germline ends. The CDR3 is made up of 13 amino acids. Looked up from germline, CDR1 is MNHEY and CDR2 is SMNVEV (reference sequence). The CDR3 DNA reads as TGTGCCAGCAATGAGAGCTCCTACAATGAGCAGTTCTTC. It yields the protein CASNESSYNEQFF.

This chain connects TRBV7-9 to TRBJ1-3; D is uncertain. Germline V gene sequence: CDR1 SEHNR, CDR2 FQNEAQ (reference sequence). V was trimmed by 5 bases and J by 4 bases, leaving 9 bases between them. CDR3 size: 13 residues. The CDR3 coding sequence is TGTGCCAGCAGCACAAGTCCCGGAAACACCATATATTTT. Translation: CASSTSPGNTIYF. Using reference TRBV7-9 and TRBJ1-3 for the parts outside the CDR3, the full variable domain is DTGVSQNPRHKITKRGQNVTFRCDPISEHNRLYWYRQTLGQGPEFLTYFQNEAQLEKSRLLSDRFSAERPKGSFSTLEIQRTEQGDSAMYLCASSTSPGNTIYFGEGSWLTVV.

This clone was found a few times. The J gene is TRBJ1-2, the V gene TRBV30; D is perhaps TRBD1 (6 bases). CDR3 length equals 11 residues. Trimming left V 4 bases short and J 10 bases short, with 13 bases between. The germline V gene has CDR1 GTSNPN and CDR2 SVGIG (reference sequence). CDR3 amino acids: CAWTATGTYTF. The CDR3 region has the DNA TGTGCCTGGACAGCCACAGGGACCTACACCTTC.

This chain uses TRBV5-4 with TRBJ2-1, with 7 bases fitting TRBD2. V gave up 4 bases and J gave up 2 bases; unmatched junction bases: 9. Germline CDR1 reads SGHNT; CDR2 reads YYREEE (reference sequence). The CDR3 is 16 residues long. This chain's CDR3 is CASSGGLDLTYNEQFF. In nucleotides, the CDR3 is TGTGCCAGCAGCGGCGGACTAGACCTTACCTACAATGAGCAGTTCTTC.

The chain joins TRBV7-8 to TRBJ2-3; a possible D gene is TRBD2 (6 bases). V was cut by 4 bases and J by 1 base, with 15 bases left in between. The CDR3 is 16 residues long. In germline, CDR1 is SGHVS, CDR2 FQNEAQ. The CDR3 sequence: CASSSGTGIGTDTQYF. The CDR3, as DNA: TGTGCCAGCAGCTCCGGGACTGGGATCGGCACAGATACGCAGTATTTT.

The chain carries TRBV27 and TRBJ2-7; a possible D gene is TRBD1 (7 bases). The CDR3 length is 16 residues. CDR1 is MNHEY and CDR2 is SMNVEV in the germline V gene (reference sequence). V lost 5 bases to trimming and J lost 7 bases, with 24 bases between them. The CDR3 coding sequence is TGTGCCAGCAGTCCGACGTGGGGCAGGGGGGTCTGGGAGCAGTACTTC. Protein sequence: CASSPTWGRGVWEQYF.

This rearrangement joins TRBV6-2 or TRBV6-3 to TRBJ1-1, with unresolved D. This CDR3 contains 14 residues. Germline-derived CDR1 and CDR2 are MNHEY and SVGEGT. The germline V and J ends were trimmed by 4 bases and 4 bases, with 13 bases remaining between them. The CDR3 is CASSSGTLGTEAFF. The CDR3 coding sequence is TGTGCCAGCAGTTCGGGAACCTTAGGCACTGAAGCTTTCTTT.

V usage is TRBV30 and J usage is TRBJ2-7, with D maybe TRBD1 (6 bases). Per the germline V gene, CDR1 is GTSNPN and CDR2 is SVGIG (reference sequence). V lost 5 bases, J lost 3 bases, and 23 bases lay in between. CDR3 length: 16 residues. CDR3 nucleotide sequence: TGTGCCTGGGCAACAAGGGGACACAACAAGATCTACGAGCAGTACTTC. Translation gives CAWATRGHNKIYEQYF.

Notes on this clone: At one boundary the junction diverges from the germline segment, which might be a read error. The chain couples TRBV12-3 or TRBV12-4 to TRBJ2-4, with a weak D call TRBD2 (5 bases). This CDR3 has 12 amino acids. CDR3 sequence reads: CASSLAFGEMDF. Written as DNA, the CDR3 is TGTGCCAGCAGTTTAGCGTTTGGGGAGATGGACTTC.

This clone was recorded a few times. V is TRBV6-5 and J is TRBJ2-3; a weak D match, TRBD1 (6 bases). The CDR3 extends over 15 amino acids. Per germline, CDR1 MNHEY and CDR2 SVGAGI. Trimming stripped 2 bases from V and 4 bases from J, with 13 bases between. CDR3 region: CASSYKGVTSDTQYF. The CDR3 DNA is TGTGCCAGCAGTTACAAGGGGGTTACTTCAGATACGCAGTATTTT.

The chain uses TRBV7-8 and TRBJ1-1, with a possible D match to TRBD1 (5 bases). The V gene's germline CDR1 is SGHVS and CDR2 FQNEAQ. This CDR3 has 16 residues. V lost 5 bases and J 4 bases, leaving 20 bases between the germline ends. CDR3 region: CASSVRTLRASTEAFF. DNA for the CDR3: TGTGCCAGCAGCGTGAGGACTCTCAGGGCGTCCACTGAAGCTTTCTTT. Supplemented by reference TRBV7-8 and TRBJ1-1, the full variable domain reads GAGVSQSPRYKVAKRGQDVALRCDPISGHVSLFWYQQALGQGPEFLTYFQNEAQLDKSGLPSDRFFAERPEGSVSTLKIQRTQQEDSAVYLCASSVRTLRASTEAFFGQGTRLTVV.

This chain uses TRBV9 with TRBJ2-7, with 7 bases fitting TRBD2. Germline V lookup: CDR1 SGDLS, CDR2 YYNGEE. This CDR3 comprises 14 residues. The trim removed 4 bases at V and 0 bases at J, leaving 4 bases unmatched. The CDR3 region is CASSPGGSSYEQYF. The DNA for the CDR3 is TGTGCCAGCAGCCCCGGCGGGAGCTCCTACGAGCAGTACTTC.

This chain joins TRBV3-1 (or the pseudogene TRBV3-2) and TRBJ1-5, with D possibly TRBD1 on 5 matching bases. CDR1 and CDR2 (germline): LGHDT, YNNKEL (reference sequence). V dropped 1 base and J dropped 8 bases, with 15 bases sitting between them. This CDR3 region has 15 residues. The CDR3 sequence is CASSQAPGGAKPQHF. As DNA, the CDR3 is TGTGCCAGCAGCCAAGCTCCGGGTGGGGCAAAGCCCCAGCATTTT.

This chain uses TRBV6-1 with TRBJ1-2; no clear D. Per the germline V gene, CDR1 is MNHNS and CDR2 is SASEGT. V was pared by 2 bases and J by 5 bases, with 9 bases between. The CDR3 covers 13 residues. CDR3 residues: CASSETTGYGYTF. CDR3 DNA: TGTGCCAGCAGTGAAACGACGGGGTATGGCTACACCTTC.

This chain connects TRBV29-1 to TRBJ2-7; D is uncertain. There are 11 residues in the CDR3. Looked up from germline, CDR1 is SQVTM and CDR2 is ANQGSEA. The germline V and J ends were trimmed by 0 bases and 2 bases, with 2 bases remaining between them. This CDR3 is CSVEDPYEQYF. The CDR3 coding sequence is TGCAGCGTTGAAGATCCCTACGAGCAGTACTTC.

This clone qualifies as medium-sized. The chain recombines TRBV7-2 with TRBJ1-2; the match to TRBD1 covers 7 bases. V trimming: 4 bases; J trimming: 13 bases; junction bases outside the gene matches: 12. Germline V lookup: CDR1 SGHTA, CDR2 FQGNSA. The CDR3 is made up of 13 amino acids. In DNA form, the CDR3 reads TGTGCCAGCAGCTACTATATAGACAGGGAAGTCACCTTC. Its translation is CASSYYIDREVTF. Looking up the rest from reference TRBV7-2 and TRBJ1-2 gives the full variable domain: GAGVSQSPSNKVTEKGKDVELRCDPISGHTALYWYRQSLGQGLEFLIYFQGNSAPDKSGLPSDRFSAERTGGSVSTLTIQRTQQEDSAVYLCASSYYIDREVTFGSGTRLTVV.

The rearrangement joins TRBV4-1 to TRBJ2-4; D possibly corresponds to TRBD2 (6 bases). V was cut by 4 bases and J by 3 bases, with 22 bases left in between. This CDR3 has 18 amino acids. Per germline, CDR1 MGHRA and CDR2 YSYEKL. CDR3 nucleotide sequence: TGCGCCAGCAGCCCCGGAGGCGCCCGGGGGTCCCTCAAAAACATTCAGTACTTC. Translating gives CASSPGGARGSLKNIQYF.

The rearrangement uses TRBV6-5 and TRBJ1-4; D is perhaps TRBD1 (6 bases). The CDR3 loop spans 15 amino acids. Germline CDR1 is MNHEY and CDR2 is SVGAGI. V was shortened by 5 bases and J by 2 bases, with 12 bases between the two germline ends. This CDR3 reads CASSRGDGTNEKLFF. The CDR3 nucleotides are TGTGCCAGCAGTAGGGGGGACGGTACTAATGAAAAACTGTTTTTT.

V is TRBV24-1 and J is TRBJ2-3; TRBD1 aligns across 7 bases. Germline V gene lookup returns CDR1 KGHDR and CDR2 SFDVKD. The CDR3 covers 16 residues. Unmatched junction bases numbered 7, after V lost 5 bases and J lost 0 bases. CDR3 in amino acids: CATSGDRATSTDTQYF. The CDR3 region has the DNA TGTGCCACCAGTGGTGACAGGGCCACTAGCACAGATACGCAGTATTTT.

The chain uses TRBV3-1 (or the pseudogene TRBV3-2) and TRBJ1-3; no clear D. The V end was cut by 4 bases, the J end by 0 bases, with 10 bases between. CDR3 length equals 15 residues. The V gene's germline CDR1 is LGHDT and CDR2 YNNKEL (reference sequence). CDR3 nucleotides: TGTGCCAGCAGCCTAGACATGAGCTCTGGAAACACCATATATTTT. Translated, it gives CASSLDMSSGNTIYF.

V and J are TRBV3-1 (or the pseudogene TRBV3-2) and TRBJ1-6, with 8 nucleotides matching TRBD1. There are 14 residues in the CDR3. The trim removed 4 bases at V and 8 bases at J, leaving 4 bases unmatched. CDR1 is LGHDT and CDR2 is YNNKEL in the germline V gene (reference sequence). For the CDR3, the DNA is TGTGCCAGCAGCCCAGGACAGGGTTATTCACCCCTCCACTTT. This codes for CASSPGQGYSPLHF.

This clone has only a few counts. The J gene is TRBJ1-2, the V gene TRBV27; the D is unclear. V was shortened by 3 bases and J by 2 bases, with 7 bases between the two germline ends. CDR3 length: 13 residues. The germline CDR1 and CDR2 sequences are MNHEY and SMNVEV (reference sequence). The CDR3 spells CASSLSGNYGYTF. The CDR3 nucleotides read TGTGCCAGCAGTTTGTCCGGAAACTATGGCTACACCTTC.